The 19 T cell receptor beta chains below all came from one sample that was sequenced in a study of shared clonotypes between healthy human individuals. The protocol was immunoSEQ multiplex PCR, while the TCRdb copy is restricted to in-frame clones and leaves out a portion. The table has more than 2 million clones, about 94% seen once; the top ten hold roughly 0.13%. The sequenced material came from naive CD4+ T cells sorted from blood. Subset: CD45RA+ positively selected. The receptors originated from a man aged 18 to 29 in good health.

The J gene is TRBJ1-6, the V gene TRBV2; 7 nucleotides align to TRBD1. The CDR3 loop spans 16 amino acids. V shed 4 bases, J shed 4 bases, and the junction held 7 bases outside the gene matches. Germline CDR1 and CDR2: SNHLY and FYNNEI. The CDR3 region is CASSGRDSLYNSPLHF. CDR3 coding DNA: TGTGCCAGCAGTGGGAGGGACAGTCTTTATAATTCACCCCTCCACTTT.

CDR3 residues: CASSLYQSLYRQYF. The CDR3 DNA is TGTGCCAGCAGTTTGTACCAGTCCCTCTATCGGCAGTACTTC. The gene calls are TRBV28 and TRBJ2-7; unclear D gene. With 3 bases removed from V and 9 bases from J, the gap between germline ends came to 18 bases. This CDR3 region has 14 residues. From germline, CDR1 is MDHEN and CDR2 SYDVKM.

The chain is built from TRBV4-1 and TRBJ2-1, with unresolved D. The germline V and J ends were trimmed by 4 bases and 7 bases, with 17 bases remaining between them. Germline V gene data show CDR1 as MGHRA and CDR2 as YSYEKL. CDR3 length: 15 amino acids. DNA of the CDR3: TGCGCCAGCAGCCCCGGCCTGATGGCCCCAAATGAGCAGTTCTTC. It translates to CASSPGLMAPNEQFF.

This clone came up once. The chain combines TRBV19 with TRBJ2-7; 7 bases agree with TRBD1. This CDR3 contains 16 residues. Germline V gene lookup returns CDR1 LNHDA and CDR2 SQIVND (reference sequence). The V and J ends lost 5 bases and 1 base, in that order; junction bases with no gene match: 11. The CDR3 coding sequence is TGTGCCAGTAGTCCCCTCCCCGGGACAGAATCCTACGAGCAGTACTTC. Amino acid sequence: CASSPLPGTESYEQYF.

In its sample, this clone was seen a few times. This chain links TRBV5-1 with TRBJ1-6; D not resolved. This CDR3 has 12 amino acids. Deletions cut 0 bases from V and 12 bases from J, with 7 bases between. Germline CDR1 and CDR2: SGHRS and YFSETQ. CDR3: CASSLASRPLHF. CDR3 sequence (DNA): TGCGCCAGCAGCTTGGCCTCTAGACCCCTCCACTTT. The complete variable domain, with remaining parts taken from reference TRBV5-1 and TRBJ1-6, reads KAGVTQTPRYLIKTRGQQVTLSCSPISGHRSVSWYQQTPGQGLQFLFEYFSETQRNKGNFPGRFSGRQFSNSRSEMNVSTLELGDSALYLCASSLASRPLHFGNGTRLTVT.

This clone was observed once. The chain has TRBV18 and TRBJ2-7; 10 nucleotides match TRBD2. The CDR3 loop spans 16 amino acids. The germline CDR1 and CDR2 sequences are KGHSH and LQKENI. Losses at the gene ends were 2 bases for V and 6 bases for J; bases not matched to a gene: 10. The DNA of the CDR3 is TGTGCCAGCTCACCAAGATCTGGGACTAGCGTGAGCGAGCAGTACTTC. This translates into CASSPRSGTSVSEQYF.

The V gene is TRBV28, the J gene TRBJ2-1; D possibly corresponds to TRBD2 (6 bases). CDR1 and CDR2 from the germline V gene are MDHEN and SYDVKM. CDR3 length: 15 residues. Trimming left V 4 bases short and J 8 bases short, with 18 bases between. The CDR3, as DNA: TGTGCCAGCAGTTCATCTAGCGAAGTCAGCGATGAGCAGTTCTTC. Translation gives CASSSSSEVSDEQFF.

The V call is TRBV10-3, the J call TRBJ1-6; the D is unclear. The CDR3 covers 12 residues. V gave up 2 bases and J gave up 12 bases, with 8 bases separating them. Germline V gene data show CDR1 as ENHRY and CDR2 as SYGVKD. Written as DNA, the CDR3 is TGTGCCATCAGTGAGATGAGCGAACCCCTCCACTTT. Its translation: CAISEMSEPLHF.

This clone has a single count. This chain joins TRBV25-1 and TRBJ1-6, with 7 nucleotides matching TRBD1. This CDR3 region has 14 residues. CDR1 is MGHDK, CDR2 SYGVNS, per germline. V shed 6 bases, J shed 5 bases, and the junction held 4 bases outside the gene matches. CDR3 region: CASRLTGNNSPLHF. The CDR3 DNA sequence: TGTGCCAGCAGATTGACAGGGAATAATTCACCCCTCCACTTT.

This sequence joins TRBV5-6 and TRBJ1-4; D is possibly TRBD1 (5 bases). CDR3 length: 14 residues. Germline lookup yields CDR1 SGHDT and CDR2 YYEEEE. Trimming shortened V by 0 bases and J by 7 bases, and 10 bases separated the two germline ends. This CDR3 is CASSLGAQGEKLFF. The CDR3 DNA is TGTGCCAGCAGCTTGGGGGCCCAGGGTGAAAAACTGTTTTTT.

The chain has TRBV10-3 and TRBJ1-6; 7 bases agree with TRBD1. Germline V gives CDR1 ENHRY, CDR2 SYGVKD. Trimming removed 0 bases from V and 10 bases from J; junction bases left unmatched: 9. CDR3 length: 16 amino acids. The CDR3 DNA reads TGTGCCATCAGTGAGTCGATGAGACAGGGAAACTCACCCCTCCACTTT. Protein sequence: CAISESMRQGNSPLHF.

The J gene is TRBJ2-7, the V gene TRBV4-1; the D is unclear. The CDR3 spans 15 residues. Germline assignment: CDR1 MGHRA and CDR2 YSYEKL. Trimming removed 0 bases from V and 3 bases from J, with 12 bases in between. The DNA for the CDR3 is TGCGCCAGCAGCCAAGAGACGAACTCGCTCTACGAGCAGTACTTC. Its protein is CASSQETNSLYEQYF.

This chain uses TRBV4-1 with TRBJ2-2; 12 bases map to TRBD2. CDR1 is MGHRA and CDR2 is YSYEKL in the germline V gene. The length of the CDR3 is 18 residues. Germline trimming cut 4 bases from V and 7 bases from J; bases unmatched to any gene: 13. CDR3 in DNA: TGCGCCAGCAGCCCCGCCGGACTAGCGGGGCCCCAGGGCGGGGAGCTGTTTTTT. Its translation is CASSPAGLAGPQGGELFF.

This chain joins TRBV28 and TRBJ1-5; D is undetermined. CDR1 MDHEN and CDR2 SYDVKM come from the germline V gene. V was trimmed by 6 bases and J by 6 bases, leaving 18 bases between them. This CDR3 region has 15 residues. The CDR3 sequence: CASSAEGRGRQPQHF. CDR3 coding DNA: TGTGCCAGCAGCGCGGAGGGTAGAGGCCGTCAGCCCCAGCATTTT. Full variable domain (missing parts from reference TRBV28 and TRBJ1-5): DVKVTQSSRYLVKRTGEKVFLECVQDMDHENMFWYRQDPGLGLRLIYFSYDVKMKEKGDIPEGYSVSREKKERFSLILESASTNQTSMYLCASSAEGRGRQPQHFGDGTRLSIL.

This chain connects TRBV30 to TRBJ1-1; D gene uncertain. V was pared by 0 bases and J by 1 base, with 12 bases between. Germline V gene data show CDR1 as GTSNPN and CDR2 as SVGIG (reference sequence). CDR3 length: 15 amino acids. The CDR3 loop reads CAWSVSLYRNTEAFF. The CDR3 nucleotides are TGTGCCTGGAGTGTTAGTCTCTATCGGAACACTGAAGCTTTCTTT.

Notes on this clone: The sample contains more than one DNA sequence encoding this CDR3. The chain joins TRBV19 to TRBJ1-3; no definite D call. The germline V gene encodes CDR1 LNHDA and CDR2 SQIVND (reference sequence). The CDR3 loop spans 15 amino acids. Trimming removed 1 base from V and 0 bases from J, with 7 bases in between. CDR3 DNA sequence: TGTGCCAGTAGTATAGCTGGTTTCTCTGGAAACACCATATATTTT. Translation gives CASSIAGFSGNTIYF.

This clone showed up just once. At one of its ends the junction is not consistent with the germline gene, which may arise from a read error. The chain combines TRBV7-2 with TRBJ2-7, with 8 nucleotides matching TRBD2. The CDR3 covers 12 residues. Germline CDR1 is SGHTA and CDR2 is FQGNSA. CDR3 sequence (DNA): TGTGCCAGCATCGAGGGACCGGGACTAGGAACCTTC. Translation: CASIEGPGLGTF.

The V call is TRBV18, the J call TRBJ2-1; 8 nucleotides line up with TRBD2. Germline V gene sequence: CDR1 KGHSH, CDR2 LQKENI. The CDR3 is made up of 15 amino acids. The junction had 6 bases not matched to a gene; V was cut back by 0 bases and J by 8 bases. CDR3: CASSPPGLEGYEQFF. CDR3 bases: TGTGCCAGCTCACCACCGGGACTAGAAGGTTATGAGCAGTTCTTC.

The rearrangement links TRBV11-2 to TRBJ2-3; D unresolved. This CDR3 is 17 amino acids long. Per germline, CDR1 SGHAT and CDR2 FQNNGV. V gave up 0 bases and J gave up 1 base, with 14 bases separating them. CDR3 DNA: TGTGCCAGCAGCTTAGACACAGATCAGCCCGGCACAGATACGCAGTATTTT. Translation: CASSLDTDQPGTDTQYF.